The T cell receptor (beta chain) described here comes from a study of shared clonotypes between healthy human individuals. Trimming cost V 4 bases and J 3 bases, with 13 bases left between them. This CDR3 region has 15 residues. The germline gives CDR1 SGHRS, CDR2 YFSETQ. TCRdb's copy holds only in-frame clones and misses some; the assay was immunoSEQ multiplex PCR. The sample lists hundreds of thousands of clones; around 97% were seen once. The sequence was obtained from a woman in her 30s in good health. J is TRBJ2-2 and V is TRBV5-1; D is possibly TRBD2 (6 bases). The sequenced material came from naive CD4+ T cells sorted from blood. As to subset: CD45RA+ positively selected. The chain's CDR3 is CASSHDGGDTGELFF. DNA for the CDR3: TGCGCCAGCAGCCACGACGGAGGGGACACCGGGGAGCTGTTTTTT.